This T cell receptor (beta chain) stems from a study of T cell repertoires in cytomegalovirus infection (dated by TCRdb to about 2019). Some background on the complete study: The peptide stimulations were aimed at well-studied HLA-B-restricted epitopes as well as recently identified HLA-C-restricted CMV epitopes, whose presentation resists viral immunomodulation. The HLA type of each donor mattered for the analysis, because public TCR beta signatures pointed to carriage of CMV infection along with the matching HLA type. What the work shows at the level of the full study, not this receptor alone: Carriers of CMV infection plus the relevant HLA type were discriminated by the cumulative frequency of public TCR beta family members in the study cohort and in an independent approximately 340-donor cohort. The ex vivo response was dominated by HLA-C-restricted CMV-specific TCR beta clonotypes, and the single most frequent clonotype in two of eight donors was supplied by these HLA-C-restricted clonotypes.

This clonotype was counted many times. This clone's antigen is unknown. The sample holds no much larger clone one base away, and base qualities are not on file. The treatment or condition label of this sample denotes: in vitro stimulation with specific CMV peptide epitopes to enrich CMV-specific T cells. The run used an Illumina HiSeq 1500. TCRdb reran the public reads through fastp at Q25 and MiXCR, keeping productive beta chains. For every CDR3 protein sequence, its rows merge into one entry that carries the most common genes and DNA. In all, the sample holds approximately 770,000 distinct CDR3 sequences, and about 27% of those were seen once. Jointly, the top ten make up under 15% of the sample. V is pared back by 0 bases and J by 0 bases, with 13 bases lying between the germline termini. Including the terminal cysteine and phenylalanine, the CDR3 comprises 17 residues. The CDR3 DNA has 51 bases and is translated from base 1. CDR1 MNHEY and CDR2 SVGAGI were looked up in the germline V gene.

Recombination connected TRBV6-5 to TRBJ2-3; the D segment may tentatively be TRBD1 or TRBD2, each giving 5 matched bases. The material sequenced was cultured CD8+ T cells from PBMCs, taken from culture after CMV antigen stimulation. The receptor was derived from a human donor in good health (CMV status not recorded). Some clones in this sample may be carry-over from other donors' samples. CDR3 loop: CASSYSWDAASTDTQYF. Here is the DNA: TGTGCCAGCAGTTACTCATGGGACGCAGCAAGCACAGATACGCAGTATTTT.